This TCR beta chain was sequenced in a study of a mutant IDH1 vaccine in newly diagnosed glioma. Whole-study context: Vaccines began 4-6 weeks after radiotherapy alone, or with temozolomide cycles. Weeks 35 and 47 hosted visits V12 and V13, respectively. Study-wide results and caveats: Pseudoprogression looked unconnected to shifts in top peripheral T cell clonotypes.

Trimming removed 6 bases at V and 5 bases at J, with 16 bases between. The CDR3 totals 15 residues. Germline values: CDR1 SNHLY, CDR2 FYNNEI. The protocol was immunoSEQ multiplex PCR, while the TCRdb copy is restricted to in-frame clones and leaves out a portion. The sample shows approximately 84,000 clones, roughly four fifths of them seen only once. A remark on this clone: Its antigen remains unidentified.

Documented time point: week 47, end of study. Each vaccine dose was 300 ug of mutant IDH1 20-mer peptide, with topical imiquimod. Patients, over weeks 1, 3, 5, 7, 11, 15, 19 and 23, received a total of eight vaccinations. The sequence was collected from a man aged 35 to 55 with glioma. Sequenced material: PBMCs, taken from a glioma patient whose treatment included an IDH1 peptide vaccine. The chain uses TRBV2 and TRBJ2-2, with D tentatively TRBD1 (6 bases). The CDR3 region is CASRRVTGYTGELFF. As DNA, the CDR3 is TGTGCCAGCAGGAGGGTTACAGGGTATACCGGGGAGCTGTTTTTT.